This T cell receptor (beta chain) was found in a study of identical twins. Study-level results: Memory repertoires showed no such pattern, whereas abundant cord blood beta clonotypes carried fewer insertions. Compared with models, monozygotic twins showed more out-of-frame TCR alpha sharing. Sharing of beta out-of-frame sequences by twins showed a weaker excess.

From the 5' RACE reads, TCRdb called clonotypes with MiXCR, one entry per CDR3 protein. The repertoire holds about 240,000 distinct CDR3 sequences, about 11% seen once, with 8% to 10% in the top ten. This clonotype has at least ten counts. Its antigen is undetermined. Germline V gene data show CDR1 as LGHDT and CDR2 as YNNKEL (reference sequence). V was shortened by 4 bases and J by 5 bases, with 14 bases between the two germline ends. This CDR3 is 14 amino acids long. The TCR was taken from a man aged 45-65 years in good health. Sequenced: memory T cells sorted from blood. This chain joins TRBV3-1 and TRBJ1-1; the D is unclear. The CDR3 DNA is TGTGCCAGCAGCCCGGGTCCACGGGGAACTGAAGCTTTCTTT. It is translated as CASSPGPRGTEAFF.